Below, 27 T cell receptor beta chains from the same sample are listed, as sequenced in a study of OX40 agonist ivuxolimab in advanced cancers. Method: immunoSEQ multiplex PCR; TCRdb's copy keeps in-frame clones and lacks some. In the table there are about 46,000 clones, approximately 83% of which are singletons. The sample here was CD4+ or CD8+ T cells sorted from blood, taken in a trial of the OX40 agonist ivuxolimab. The receptors originated from an adult with an advanced solid tumor such as melanoma, head and neck, liver or kidney cancer.

The chain combines TRBV2 with TRBJ1-2, with TRBD1 matching over 7 bases. The CDR3 spans 14 residues. With 7 bases clipped from V and 3 bases from J, the junction kept 8 bases outside the gene matches. CDR1 SNHLY and CDR2 FYNNEI come from the germline V gene. The CDR3 protein is CASNEDRWYYGYTF. The CDR3 DNA reads TGTGCCAGCAATGAGGACAGGTGGTACTATGGCTACACCTTC.

The chain has TRBV11-2 and TRBJ1-1, with TRBD1 as a possible D gene (6 bases). CDR1 SGHAT and CDR2 FQNNGV come from the germline V gene. The CDR3 sequence is 14 residues long. V gave up 5 bases and J gave up 4 bases, with 14 bases separating them. The CDR3 reads CASSPGGASTEAFF. In nucleotides, the CDR3 is TGTGCCAGCAGCCCGGGGGGGGCCAGCACTGAAGCTTTCTTT. Full variable domain (rest looked up from reference TRBV11-2 and TRBJ1-1): EAGVAQSPRYKIIEKRQSVAFWCNPISGHATLYWYQQILGQGPKLLIQFQNNGVVDDSQLPKDRFSAERLKGVDSTLKIQPAKLEDSAVYLCASSPGGASTEAFFGQGTRLTVV.

V is TRBV6-5 and J is TRBJ2-7, with a tentative D call TRBD2 (5 bases). Trimming took 0 bases from V and 2 from J, leaving 14 bases between them. The CDR3 runs 16 residues. Per germline, CDR1 MNHEY and CDR2 SVGAGI. CDR3 nucleotides: TGTGCCAGCAGTTACTCGAGCACCGGGAACCCCTACGAGCAGTACTTC. Translated, it gives CASSYSSTGNPYEQYF.

The chain employs TRBV7-6 and TRBJ1-5; D call uncertain. V was shortened by 9 bases and J by 5 bases, with 14 bases between the two germline ends. The CDR3 loop spans 13 amino acids. CDR1 is SGHVS and CDR2 is FNYEAQ in the germline V gene. The CDR3 spells CARGSNRDQPQHF. CDR3 DNA sequence: TGTGCCAGGGGCAGTAATAGGGATCAGCCCCAGCATTTT.

J is TRBJ2-2 and V is TRBV9; D unresolved. The V end lost 3 bases, the J end lost 3 bases, and 9 bases lay between the germline ends. CDR3 length: 14 amino acids. Germline V gene lookup returns CDR1 SGDLS and CDR2 YYNGEE. The CDR3 sequence: CASSADTHTGELFF. The CDR3 bases are TGTGCCAGCAGCGCCGACACGCACACCGGGGAGCTGTTTTTT.

This chain connects TRBV9 to TRBJ1-2; D unresolved. CDR3 length: 15 residues. V shed 2 bases and J shed 5 bases, with 16 bases lying between them. The V gene's germline CDR1 is SGDLS and CDR2 YYNGEE. The CDR3 DNA is TGTGCCAGCAGCGTGGAGACGAGGTGGGGTTATGGCTACACCTTC. It codes for CASSVETRWGYGYTF. The full variable domain, rest sourced from reference TRBV9 and TRBJ1-2, is DSGVTQTPKHLITATGQRVTLRCSPRSGDLSVYWYQQSLDQGLQFLIQYYNGEERAKGNILERFSAQQFPDLHSELNLSSLELGDSALYFCASSVETRWGYGYTFGSGTRLTVV.

This chain uses TRBV9 with TRBJ2-3; D call uncertain. There are 17 residues in the CDR3. Looked up from germline, CDR1 is SGDLS and CDR2 is YYNGEE. V lost 0 bases to trimming and J lost 4 bases, with 18 bases between them. In DNA, the CDR3 is TGTGCCAGCAGCGTAGGCCCCGGGCACAGACGGTCAGATACGCAGTATTTT. Protein sequence: CASSVGPGHRRSDTQYF.

In its sample, this clone was seen once. The V and J genes are TRBV6-1 and TRBJ2-6, with D uncertain. V lost 2 bases and J 4 bases, leaving 6 bases between the germline ends. CDR3 size: 14 residues. Germline V gene sequence: CDR1 MNHNS, CDR2 SASEGT. The CDR3 sequence is CASSELMGANVLTF. The DNA of the CDR3 is TGTGCCAGCAGTGAATTAATGGGGGCCAACGTCCTGACTTTC.

This clone ranks as medium-sized. The CDR3: CASSPEEGTRYGYTF. The CDR3 DNA reads TGTGCCAGTAGCCCCGAGGAGGGAACCCGCTATGGCTACACCTTC. This sequence joins TRBV19 and TRBJ1-2, with no clear D. Trimming left V 6 bases short and J 4 bases short, with 18 bases between. In germline, CDR1 is LNHDA, CDR2 SQIVND (reference sequence). The CDR3 sequence is 15 residues long.

CDR3 sequence: CASSSDYEQYF. The CDR3, as DNA: TGCGCCAGCAGCTCGGACTACGAGCAGTACTTC. The V call is TRBV5-1, the J call TRBJ2-7; unclear D gene. Germline V gene sequence: CDR1 SGHRS, CDR2 YFSETQ. The CDR3 loop spans 11 amino acids. Trimming pared 3 bases from V and 3 bases from J, leaving 4 bases between.

V is TRBV19 and J is TRBJ2-1, with no clear D. The CDR3 runs 12 residues. Germline CDR1 LNHDA, CDR2 SQIVND (reference sequence). V gave up 3 bases and J gave up 9 bases, with 9 bases separating them. Written as DNA, the CDR3 is TGTGCCAGTAGTATCCGAGAAAGTGAGCAGTTCTTC. It is translated as CASSIRESEQFF. Together with reference TRBV19 and TRBJ2-1, the CDR3 gives the full variable domain: DGGITQSPKYLFRKEGQNVTLSCEQNLNHDAMYWYRQDPGQGLRLIYYSQIVNDFQKGDIAEGYSVSREKKESFPLTVTSAQKNPTAFYLCASSIRESEQFFGPGTRLTVL.

This rearrangement joins TRBV18 to TRBJ1-2, with D tentatively TRBD1 (6 bases). The CDR3 runs 14 residues. V was cut by 5 bases and J by 1 base, with 11 bases left in between. In germline, CDR1 is KGHSH, CDR2 LQKENI. Here the CDR3 reads CASSFNRVNYGYTF. Here the CDR3 DNA reads TGTGCCAGCTCATTCAACAGGGTTAACTATGGCTACACCTTC.

J is TRBJ1-5 and V is TRBV18; D gene unclear. Germline V gives CDR1 KGHSH, CDR2 LQKENI. This CDR3 is 13 amino acids long. Trimming cost V 3 bases and J 2 bases, with 5 bases left between them. The CDR3 loop reads CASSPSGNQPQHF. The CDR3 DNA sequence: TGTGCCAGCTCACCGTCTGGCAATCAGCCCCAGCATTTT.

The rearrangement links TRBV6-4 to TRBJ2-3; 9 nucleotides line up with TRBD2. V was pared by 4 bases and J by 5 bases, with 4 bases of the junction left unmatched. Germline V gene lookup returns CDR1 MRHNA and CDR2 SNTAGT. The length of the CDR3 is 14 residues. CDR3: CASSVLAGRDTQYF. CDR3 DNA: TGTGCCAGCAGTGTCCTAGCGGGGAGAGATACGCAGTATTTT.

The chain carries TRBV9 and TRBJ2-7; D is ambiguous. V lost 2 bases, J lost 0 bases, and 9 bases lay in between. The CDR3 length is 14 residues. CDR1 and CDR2 from the germline V gene are SGDLS and YYNGEE. The CDR3 protein is CASSVGPDSYEQYF. CDR3 DNA: TGTGCCAGCAGCGTTGGACCGGACTCCTACGAGCAGTACTTC. Full variable domain (remainder filled in from reference TRBV9 and TRBJ2-7): DSGVTQTPKHLITATGQRVTLRCSPRSGDLSVYWYQQSLDQGLQFLIQYYNGEERAKGNILERFSAQQFPDLHSELNLSSLELGDSALYFCASSVGPDSYEQYFGPGTRLTVT.

V gene TRBV5-5 combines with J gene TRBJ1-6; D call uncertain. This CDR3 has 16 residues. Germline V CDR1 and CDR2: SGHKS, YYEKEE (reference sequence). Trimming stripped 1 base from V and 6 bases from J, with 14 bases between. The CDR3 reads CASSLRVPEINSPLHF. The CDR3 DNA follows: TGTGCCAGCAGCTTGAGGGTGCCGGAGATTAATTCACCCCTCCACTTT.

The chain is built from TRBV11-1 and TRBJ1-5; tentatively, D is TRBD1 (6 bases). CDR3 length: 15 amino acids. With 4 bases removed from V and 4 bases from J, the gap between germline ends came to 14 bases. CDR1 is SGHAT and CDR2 is FQDESV in the germline V gene (reference sequence). The CDR3 coding sequence is TGTGCCAGCAGCTGGGGGCAGGGGCGAAATCAGCCCCAGCATTTT. This sequence encodes CASSWGQGRNQPQHF.

The chain links TRBV28 to TRBJ2-7; 9 bases line up with TRBD2. The germline V gene encodes CDR1 MDHEN and CDR2 SYDVKM. This CDR3 has 16 amino acids. V lost 5 bases, J lost 3 bases, and 11 bases stayed unmatched. The DNA for the CDR3 is TGTGCCAGCAGTCCCCTTGGGGCTAGCGGGGTCTACGAGCAGTACTTC. Protein sequence: CASSPLGASGVYEQYF.

This clone has a single count. This chain connects TRBV7-3 to TRBJ2-1; D remains ambiguous. The V end was cut by 5 bases, the J end by 0 bases, with 11 bases between. Germline values: CDR1 SGHTA, CDR2 FQGTGA. This CDR3 has 15 amino acids. The DNA of the CDR3 is TGTGCCAGCAGCAGCCTGACAAGCTCCTACAATGAGCAGTTCTTC. Its translation: CASSSLTSSYNEQFF.

The genes are TRBV6-1 and TRBJ2-3; tentatively, D is TRBD2 (6 bases). Germline values: CDR1 MNHNS, CDR2 SASEGT. The V end was cut by 1 base, the J end by 6 bases, with 11 bases between. The CDR3 runs to 14 residues. The CDR3 DNA sequence: TGTGCCAGCAGTGAAGGACTAGGGATGGATACGCAGTATTTT. This sequence encodes CASSEGLGMDTQYF.

The J gene is TRBJ1-2, the V gene TRBV6-5, with 10 bases fitting TRBD1. The CDR3 is 13 amino acids. Germline V gene data show CDR1 as MNHEY and CDR2 as SVGAGI. V shed 6 bases, J shed 6 bases, and the junction held 4 bases outside the gene matches. The CDR3 DNA follows: TGTGCCAGCAGACGACAGGGGGCGCATGGCTACACCTTC. Residues: CASRRQGAHGYTF.

As DNA, the CDR3 is TGTGCCAGCAGTTCATCGGAAAGGGGCTCCTACGAGCAGTACTTC. Translation gives CASSSSERGSYEQYF. The chain recombines TRBV27 with TRBJ2-7, with a tentative D call TRBD1 (5 bases). Trimming took off 4 bases at V and 0 bases at J, with 13 bases between the two ends. Germline values: CDR1 MNHEY, CDR2 SMNVEV (reference sequence). The CDR3 is 15 residues long.

This clone was picked up a small number of times. V is TRBV27 and J is TRBJ2-3; D possibly corresponds to TRBD1 (5 bases). CDR3 size: 14 residues. V lost 3 bases and J 5 bases, leaving 12 bases between the germline ends. CDR1 is MNHEY, CDR2 SMNVEV, per germline (reference sequence). The CDR3 spells CASSLVQALDTQYF. In nucleotides, the CDR3 is TGTGCCAGCAGTTTGGTACAGGCCCTAGATACGCAGTATTTT.

V gene TRBV19 combines with J gene TRBJ2-1; D gene ambiguous. The CDR3 runs 15 residues. Germline values: CDR1 LNHDA, CDR2 SQIVND (reference sequence). V was pared by 1 base and J by 5 bases, with 12 bases between. The CDR3 DNA sequence: TGTGCCAGTAGTATAGGTCTAGTAAGGCACAATGAGCAGTTCTTC. Its protein is CASSIGLVRHNEQFF.

This chain links TRBV6-5 with TRBJ1-4; 7 nucleotides match TRBD1. Looked up from germline, CDR1 is MNHEY and CDR2 is SVGAGI. The CDR3 contains 13 residues. J was trimmed by 4 bases and V by 10 bases; bases with no gene match: 6. CDR3 residues: CATMGQFNEKLFF. The DNA of the CDR3 is TGTGCCACCATGGGACAGTTTAATGAAAAACTGTTTTTT.

The chain joins TRBV4-3 to TRBJ1-6; 8 nucleotides agree with TRBD1. Germline V gives CDR1 LGHNA, CDR2 YSLEER. The trim removed 1 base at V and 9 bases at J, leaving 8 bases unmatched. The CDR3 covers 16 residues. The CDR3 loop reads CASSQGKAGGTSPLHF. Written as DNA, the CDR3 is TGCGCCAGCAGCCAAGGGAAGGCAGGGGGCACTTCACCCCTCCACTTT.

The J gene is TRBJ2-1, the V gene TRBV2; D is ambiguous. With 8 bases removed from V and 9 bases from J, the gap between germline ends came to 14 bases. The CDR3 is 12 residues long. Germline-derived CDR1 and CDR2 are SNHLY and FYNNEI. The CDR3 protein is CASSYLRGEQFF. The CDR3 DNA reads TGTGCCAGCTCATACCTCCGCGGTGAGCAGTTCTTC.